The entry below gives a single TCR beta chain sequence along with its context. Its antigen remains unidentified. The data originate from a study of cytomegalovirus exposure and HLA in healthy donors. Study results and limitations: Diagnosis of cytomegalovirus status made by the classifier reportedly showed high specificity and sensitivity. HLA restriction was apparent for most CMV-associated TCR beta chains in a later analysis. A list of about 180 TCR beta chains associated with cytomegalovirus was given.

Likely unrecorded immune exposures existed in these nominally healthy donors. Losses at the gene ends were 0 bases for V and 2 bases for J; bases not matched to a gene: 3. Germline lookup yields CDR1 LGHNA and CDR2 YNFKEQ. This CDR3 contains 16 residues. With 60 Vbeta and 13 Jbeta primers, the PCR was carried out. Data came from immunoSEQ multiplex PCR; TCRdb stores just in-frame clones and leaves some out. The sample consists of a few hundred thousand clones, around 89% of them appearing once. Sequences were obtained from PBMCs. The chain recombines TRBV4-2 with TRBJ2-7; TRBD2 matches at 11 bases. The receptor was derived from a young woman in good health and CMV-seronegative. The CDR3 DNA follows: TGTGCCAGCAGCCAAGATGGGACTAGCGGAGCCTACGAGCAGTACTTC. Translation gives CASSQDGTSGAYEQYF.